This T cell receptor beta chain was sequenced in a study of blood T cell repertoires in COVID-19. As processed by the authors: It was from reference gene primer amplification that nucleated cell counts were estimated. Clones were read by immunoSEQ multiplex PCR, and TCRdb kept only the in-frame ones, dropping some. V, J and clone size are taken as reported in that table, and D and trimming were inferred from the DNA itself. Altogether roughly 230,000 clones are present, 80% to 95% being singletons, with the ten largest covering about 0.8%. This CDR3 region has 15 residues. In germline, CDR1 is MNHEY, CDR2 SVGAGI. Trimming removed 5 bases from V and 5 bases from J; junction bases left unmatched: 7.

The sequenced sample consisted of peripheral blood. The V gene is TRBV6-5, the J gene TRBJ2-2, with TRBD2 identical over 8 bases. This receptor was taken from a man aged 25-45 years with COVID-19, enrolled during active disease. The CDR3 sequence: CASSTGTRGTGELFF. The CDR3 DNA sequence: TGTGCCAGCAGTACCGGGACTAGAGGAACCGGGGAGCTGTTTTTT.